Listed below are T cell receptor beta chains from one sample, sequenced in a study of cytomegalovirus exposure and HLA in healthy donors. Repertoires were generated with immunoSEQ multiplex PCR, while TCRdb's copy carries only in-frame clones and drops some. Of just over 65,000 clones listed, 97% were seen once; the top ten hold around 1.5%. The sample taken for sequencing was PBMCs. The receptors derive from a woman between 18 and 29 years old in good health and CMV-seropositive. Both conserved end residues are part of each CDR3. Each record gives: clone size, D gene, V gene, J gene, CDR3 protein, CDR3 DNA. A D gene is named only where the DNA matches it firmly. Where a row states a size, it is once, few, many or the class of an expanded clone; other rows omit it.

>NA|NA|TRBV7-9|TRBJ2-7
CASSLQGNYEQYF
TGTGCCAGCAGCTTACAGGGAAACTACGAGCAGTACTTC
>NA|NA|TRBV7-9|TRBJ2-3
CASSSGTDTQYF
TGTGCCAGCAGCTCAGGTACAGATACGCAGTATTTT
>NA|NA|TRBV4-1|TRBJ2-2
CASSQGDPGHQNTGELFF
TGCGCCAGCAGCCAAGGGGACCCGGGACACCAGAACACCGGGGAGCTGTTTTTT
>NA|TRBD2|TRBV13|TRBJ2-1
CASSLLLAGLDEQFF
TGTGCCAGCAGCTTATTACTAGCGGGACTGGATGAGCAGTTCTTC
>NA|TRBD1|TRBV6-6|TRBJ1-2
CASSKNRGPNYGYTF
TGTGCCAGCAGCAAAAACAGGGGCCCTAACTATGGCTACACCTTC
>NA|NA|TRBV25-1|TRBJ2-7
CASTPTLQPYEQYF
TGTGCCAGCACCCCGACTCTTCAACCCTACGAGCAGTACTTC
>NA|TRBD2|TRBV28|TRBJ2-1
CASAGTSKRVEQFF
TGTGCCAGCGCCGGGACTAGCAAGAGGGTTGAGCAGTTCTTC
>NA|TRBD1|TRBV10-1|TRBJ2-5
CASSGDRGKETQYF
TGCGCCAGCAGTGGGGACAGGGGAAAAGAGACCCAGTACTTC
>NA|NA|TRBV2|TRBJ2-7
CASKLLENYEQYF
TGTGCCAGCAAGCTACTAGAGAACTACGAGCAGTACTTC
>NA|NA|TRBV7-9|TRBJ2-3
CASSQGTDTQYF
TGTGCCAGCAGCCAGGGCACAGATACGCAGTATTTT
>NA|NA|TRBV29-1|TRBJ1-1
CSVESRGGTEAFF
TGCAGCGTTGAATCTAGGGGTGGCACTGAAGCTTTCTTT
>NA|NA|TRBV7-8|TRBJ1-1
CASSHLPDSSDEAFF
TGTGCCAGCAGCCATTTGCCGGACTCCAGCGATGAAGCTTTCTTT
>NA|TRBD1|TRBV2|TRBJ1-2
CASSGDSGYGYTF
TGTGCCAGCAGCGGGGACAGCGGTTATGGCTACACCTTC
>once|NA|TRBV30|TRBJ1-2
CAWSPREAYYGYTF
TGTGCCTGGAGTCCCAGGGAGGCCTACTATGGCTACACCTTC
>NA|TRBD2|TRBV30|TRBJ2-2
CATETSGSAVTGELFF
TGTGCCACGGAGACTAGCGGGAGCGCGGTCACCGGGGAGCTGTTTTTT
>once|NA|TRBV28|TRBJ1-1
CASSLGQHTEAFF
TGTGCCAGCAGTTTAGGACAGCACACTGAAGCTTTCTTT
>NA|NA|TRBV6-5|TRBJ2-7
CASSYSSGQGTYEQYF
TGTGCCAGCAGTTACTCGTCCGGGCAGGGCACCTACGAGCAGTACTTC
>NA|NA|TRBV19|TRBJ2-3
CASSMGDYPTDTQYF
TGTGCCAGTAGTATGGGAGACTACCCCACAGATACGCAGTATTTT
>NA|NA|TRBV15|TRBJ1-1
CATSRDAGKAEAFF
TGTGCCACCAGCAGAGATGCGGGGAAGGCTGAAGCTTTCTTT
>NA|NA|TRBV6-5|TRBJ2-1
CASSGGYGVEQFF
TGTGCCAGCAGTGGGGGCTACGGGGTTGAGCAGTTCTTC
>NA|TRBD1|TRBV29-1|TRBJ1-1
CSVRKNRDRASEAFF
TGCAGCGTTCGAAAGAACCGGGACAGGGCATCTGAAGCTTTCTTT
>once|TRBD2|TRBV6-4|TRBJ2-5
CASSETSGQGRETQYF
TGTGCCAGCAGTGAGACTAGCGGGCAGGGGAGGGAGACCCAGTACTTC
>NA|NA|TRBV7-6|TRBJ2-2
CASSLVGRANTGELFF
TGTGCCAGCAGCTTAGTAGGGCGGGCGAACACCGGGGAGCTGTTTTTT
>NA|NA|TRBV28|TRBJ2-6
CASSPDSPFHSGANVLTF
TGTGCCAGCAGTCCGGACAGCCCCTTCCACTCTGGGGCCAACGTCCTGACTTTC
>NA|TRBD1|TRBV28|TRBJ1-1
CASTFPGQKNTEAFF
TGTGCCAGCACCTTCCCGGGACAGAAGAACACTGAAGCTTTCTTT
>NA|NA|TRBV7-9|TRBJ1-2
CASSLDGVTSDGYTF
TGTGCCAGCAGCTTAGACGGGGTGACCTCGGATGGCTACACCTTC
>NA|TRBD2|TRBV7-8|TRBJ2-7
CASSLMSVASGSHEQYF
TGTGCCAGCAGCTTGATGTCCGTGGCTAGCGGGAGCCACGAGCAGTACTTC
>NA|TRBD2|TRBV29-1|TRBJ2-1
CSVRTSGRASNEQFF
TGCAGCGTCCGGACTAGCGGGAGGGCCAGCAATGAGCAGTTCTTC
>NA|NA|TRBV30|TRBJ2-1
CAWSRGRNNEQFF
TGTGCCTGGAGTCGGGGGAGGAACAATGAGCAGTTCTTC
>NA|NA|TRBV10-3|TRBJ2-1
CAISESGRQRANEQFF
TGTGCCATCAGTGAGTCCGGGCGTCAGAGGGCGAATGAGCAGTTCTTC
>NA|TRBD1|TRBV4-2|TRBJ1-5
CASSPRGLGNQPQHF
TGTGCCAGCAGCCCCAGGGGGCTGGGCAATCAGCCCCAGCATTTT
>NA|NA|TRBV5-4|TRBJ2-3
CASSLYSGTSTDTQYF
TGTGCCAGCAGCTTGTATAGCGGCACTAGCACAGATACGCAGTATTTT
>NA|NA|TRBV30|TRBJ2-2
CAWRLTGELFF
TGTGCCTGGAGGTTAACCGGGGAGCTGTTTTTT
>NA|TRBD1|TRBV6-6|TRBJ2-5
CASSPRGGIETQYF
TGTGCCAGCAGTCCCCGAGGGGGCATAGAGACCCAGTACTTC
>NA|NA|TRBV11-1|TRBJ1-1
CASSSDRNTEAFF
TGTGCCAGCAGCTCCGACAGAAACACTGAAGCTTTCTTT
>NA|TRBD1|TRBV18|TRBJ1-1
CASSPPTDRWNGEAFF
TGTGCCAGCTCACCACCTACGGACAGGTGGAATGGTGAAGCTTTCTTT
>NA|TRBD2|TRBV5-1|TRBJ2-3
CASSATSGTGDTQYF
TGCGCCAGCAGCGCGACTAGCGGAACTGGAGATACGCAGTATTTT
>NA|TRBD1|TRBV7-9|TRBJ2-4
CASSSGTGVAKNIQYF
TGTGCCAGCAGCTCCGGGACAGGGGTGGCCAAAAACATTCAGTACTTC
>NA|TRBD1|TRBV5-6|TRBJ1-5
CASSLRTGGGQPQHF
TGTGCCAGCAGCTTGCGGACAGGGGGCGGACAGCCCCAGCATTTT